The rows below give T cell receptor beta chains drawn from one sample of a study of T-cell reconstitution after alpha-beta-depleted transplantation in children. From the PCR reads, TCRdb called clonotypes with MiXCR, one entry per CDR3 protein. The profile shows hundreds of thousands of distinct CDR3 sequences, around 13% of them singletons. Specimen: PBMCs from the stem cell graft donor, collected from the stem cell graft. These receptors were obtained from a human donor who donated a stem cell graft to a child with acute lymphoblastic leukemia. Both conserved end residues are part of each CDR3. Fields, in order: clone size, D gene, J gene, V gene, CDR3 DNA, CDR3 protein. A D gene is named only where the DNA matches it firmly. Only some rows state a clone size, as once, few, many or a class for expanded clones.

>many|-|TRBJ1-3|TRBV7-2
TGTGCCAGCAGCTTAAATTCCTATGGAAACACCATATATTTT
CASSLNSYGNTIYF
>-|TRBD2|TRBJ2-7|TRBV7-2
TGTGCCAGCAGCCTCCTAGCGGGGGCTCCCTACGAGCAGTACTTC
CASSLLAGAPYEQYF
>-|-|TRBJ2-7|TRBV12-2
-
CASRLVGFGQGATSYEQYF
>-|-|TRBJ2-7|TRBV20-1
TGCAGCGTTGTGGGTGAGCTAGGCAGGCGTCGCGGCTACGAGCAGTACTTC
CSVVGELGRRRGYEQYF
>-|TRBD1|TRBJ1-2|TRBV6-1
TGTGCCAGCAGTCAACAGGGGGCTAGATATGGCTACACCTTC
CASSQQGARYGYTF
>many|-|TRBJ1-4|TRBV14
TGTGCCAGCAGCCAAAAACAGGGAATGAGGAAACTGTTTTTT
CASSQKQGMRKLFF
>many|TRBD2|TRBJ2-2|TRBV10-3
TGTGCCATCAGGACTACTAGCGGGACTAACACCGGGGAGCTGTTTTTT
CAIRTTSGTNTGELFF
>many|-|TRBJ2-1|TRBV11-2
TGTGCCAGCAGCTCCCTCGAGGAACAGCAGTTCTTC
CASSSLEEQQFF
>few|TRBD1|TRBJ2-4|TRBV7-2
TGTGCCAGCAGCCCAACAGGGGGTGCGGGAAACATTCAGTACTTC
CASSPTGGAGNIQYF
>many|-|TRBJ2-7|TRBV7-2
TGTGCCAGCATTAACACCAACGGTCCCTACGAGCAGTACTTC
CASINTNGPYEQYF
>many|-|TRBJ2-3|TRBV7-2
TGTGCCAGCAGCTTAGGACAGTCAGATACGCAGTATTTT
CASSLGQSDTQYF
>many|TRBD1|TRBJ2-3|TRBV9
TGTGCCAGCAGCACCCGACAGGGCCCGGTGGGAGATACGCAGTATTTT
CASSTRQGPVGDTQYF
>few|TRBD2|TRBJ2-7|TRBV3-1
TGTGCCAGCAGGGCCTTAGCTAGCGGCCCCTACGAGCAGTACTTC
CASRALASGPYEQYF
>-|TRBD1|TRBJ2-7|TRBV30
TGTGCCTGGAGTAGGGGGCATGGGCAGTACTTC
CAWSRGHGQYF
>many|-|TRBJ1-5|TRBV15
TGTGCCACCAGCAGATCAAGACGGCAGGGGCAGCCCCAGCATTTT
CATSRSRRQGQPQHF
>many|-|TRBJ1-1|TRBV7-9
TGTGCCAGCAGCTTAGCGGTGACTAACACTGAAGCTTTCTTT
CASSLAVTNTEAFF
>many|TRBD2|TRBJ2-2|TRBV5-1
TGCGCCAGCAGCTGGTACCCGTCGGGACTAGCGGGAACCAACACCGGGGAGCTGTTTTTT
CASSWYPSGLAGTNTGELFF
>many|-|TRBJ2-1|TRBV6-5
TGTGCCAGCAGTTTCCAGGGAAGGGAGCAGTTCTTC
CASSFQGREQFF
>many|TRBD1|TRBJ1-5|TRBV20-1
TGCAGTGCTTACACAGGGGGCAATCAGCCCCAGCATTTT
CSAYTGGNQPQHF
>many|TRBD1|TRBJ1-4|TRBV11-2
TGTGCCAGCAGCCTATCGACAGGGGGAGGCGAAAAACTGTTTTTT
CASSLSTGGGEKLFF
>many|-|TRBJ1-2|TRBV12-3/TRBV12-4
TGTGCCAGCAGCGGTGGACGCATCTCTGGCTACACCTTC
CASSGGRISGYTF
>many|-|TRBJ2-1|TRBV20-1
TGCAGTGCTAGGGAGAGGGGAGAGCAGTTCTTC
CSARERGEQFF